These T cell receptor beta chains were read from a single sample in a study of cytomegalovirus exposure and HLA in healthy donors. Using immunoSEQ multiplex PCR, the repertoire was profiled, and TCRdb retains in-frame clones only, with some absent. The top ten clones hold 2.6% of a sample with over 150,000 clones, about 77% of them seen once. The specimen sequenced was PBMCs. These TCRs come from a middle-aged woman in good health and CMV-seropositive. Each CDR3 is given without its conserved first and last residue. Each record gives: J gene, V gene, clone size, CDR3 protein. The size entry is marked missing in some rows and otherwise reads once, few, many or a size class.

J: TRBJ2-7; V: TRBV7-2; size: .; CDR3: ASSATGNEQY
J: TRBJ2-2; V: TRBV5-5; size: .; CDR3: ASSRGGGSTGELF
J: TRBJ2-7; V: TRBV4-1; size: .; CDR3: ASSLEGGANYEQY
J: TRBJ1-1; V: TRBV5-1; size: few; CDR3: ASQPLTKRGNPEAF
J: TRBJ2-3; V: TRBV13; size: .; CDR3: ASSPLSDTQY
J: TRBJ2-5; V: TRBV30; size: once; CDR3: ASDRGRRETQY
J: TRBJ1-3; V: TRBV6-5; size: .; CDR3: ASSYDGTDSGNTIY
J: TRBJ1-3; V: TRBV7-9; size: .; CDR3: ASTPSSGNTIY
J: TRBJ1-4; V: TRBV25-1; size: .; CDR3: ASRPSGVGLERLF
J: TRBJ2-7; V: TRBV27; size: few; CDR3: ASSPTPGGDYEQY
J: TRBJ2-3; V: TRBV12-5; size: .; CDR3: ASGLSAGGTDTQY
J: TRBJ1-5; V: TRBV30; size: .; CDR3: AWSGTGNQPQH
J: TRBJ1-5; V: TRBV6-1; size: .; CDR3: ASSEVSGMQPQH
J: TRBJ2-5; V: TRBV27; size: .; CDR3: ASSFGRTGLQETQY
J: TRBJ1-3; V: TRBV30; size: .; CDR3: AWSGQGHTIY
J: TRBJ2-7; V: TRBV5-5; size: .; CDR3: ASSLNNEQY
J: TRBJ2-5; V: TRBV11-2; size: .; CDR3: ASSFRERGKTQY
J: TRBJ1-2; V: TRBV5-6; size: .; CDR3: ASSPGQGYGYT
J: TRBJ2-4; V: TRBV14; size: .; CDR3: ASSQDSMAGTKNIQY
J: TRBJ1-3; V: TRBV5-1; size: .; CDR3: ASSSRDIVSGNTIY
J: TRBJ1-1; V: TRBV15; size: .; CDR3: ATSRDGRTEAF
J: TRBJ2-2; V: TRBV5-6; size: .; CDR3: ASSLYPGANTGELF
J: TRBJ2-3; V: TRBV4-1; size: .; CDR3: ASSQDRGSSDTQY
J: TRBJ1-3; V: TRBV7-9; size: .; CDR3: ASSPTVDTIY
J: TRBJ2-7; V: TRBV19; size: .; CDR3: ASSIAGSGSEQY
J: TRBJ2-5; V: TRBV21-1; size: .; CDR3: ASSKALRPGGFQETQY
J: TRBJ2-7; V: TRBV4-1; size: .; CDR3: ASSQTSGYEQY
J: TRBJ1-1; V: TRBV4-3; size: .; CDR3: ASSPKAGQANTEAF